Listed below are T cell receptor beta chains from one sample, sequenced in a study of shared clonotypes between healthy human individuals. Assay used: immunoSEQ multiplex PCR; TCRdb lists only in-frame clones, some missing. The sample has approximately 1.4 million clones; 98% are singletons. The sample taken for sequencing was naive CD4+ T cells sorted from blood. The receptors shown here come from a man aged 25 to 40 in good health. The conserved cysteine and the conserved F or W are not part of the CDR3 here. D genes are given only for firm matches. Part of the rows lack a size; the others show once, few, many or a class for expanded clones.

abundance: once; d_gene: TRBD1; v_gene: TRBV5-1; CDR3aa: ASSWGQINTEAF
abundance: once; d_gene: -; v_gene: TRBV5-5; CDR3aa: ASSLGQNQPQH
abundance: -; d_gene: TRBD2; v_gene: TRBV5-6; CDR3aa: ASSPGPVAGGPLETQY
abundance: -; d_gene: -; v_gene: TRBV5-4; CDR3aa: ASSPPGIYGYT
abundance: -; d_gene: -; v_gene: TRBV6-5; CDR3aa: ASRNPGQNTEAF
abundance: -; d_gene: -; v_gene: TRBV7-2; CDR3aa: ASSLASVGLSTGELF
abundance: once; d_gene: -; v_gene: TRBV19; CDR3aa: ASSVDRWGTEAF
abundance: -; d_gene: -; v_gene: TRBV19; CDR3aa: ASSLGSGWQPQH
abundance: -; d_gene: -; v_gene: TRBV27; CDR3aa: ASSFTGLKQETQY
abundance: -; d_gene: TRBD2; v_gene: TRBV15; CDR3aa: ATSRDRLAGIQY
abundance: once; d_gene: TRBD1; v_gene: TRBV5-1; CDR3aa: ASSPQGQGGWETQY
abundance: once; d_gene: -; v_gene: TRBV29-1; CDR3aa: SAKRDSYYEQY
abundance: -; d_gene: -; v_gene: TRBV7-8; CDR3aa: ASSLGHSSYEQY
abundance: -; d_gene: -; v_gene: TRBV28; CDR3aa: ASSLASRAGEQY
abundance: -; d_gene: -; v_gene: TRBV2; CDR3aa: ASNAELVEQY
abundance: -; d_gene: TRBD1; v_gene: TRBV2; CDR3aa: ASKQVRTGTNEQF
abundance: -; d_gene: TRBD2; v_gene: TRBV5-8; CDR3aa: ASSLYGLAAYNEQF
abundance: -; d_gene: -; v_gene: TRBV2; CDR3aa: ASSEVTVSYGYT
abundance: -; d_gene: TRBD2; v_gene: TRBV11-2; CDR3aa: ASTETSGGISEQF
abundance: once; d_gene: -; v_gene: TRBV2; CDR3aa: ATDEAGAYEQY
abundance: -; d_gene: TRBD2; v_gene: TRBV7-6; CDR3aa: ASSTPLAGSYEQY
abundance: -; d_gene: TRBD1; v_gene: TRBV10-1; CDR3aa: ASSKTGVGNEQF
abundance: -; d_gene: -; v_gene: TRBV5-6; CDR3aa: ASSLRGNTEAF
abundance: -; d_gene: -; v_gene: TRBV5-1; CDR3aa: ASSLGPGASYEQY
abundance: -; d_gene: -; v_gene: TRBV6-1; CDR3aa: ASGRSRPENEQF
abundance: -; d_gene: TRBD2; v_gene: TRBV11-2; CDR3aa: ASSLGTSGSRNTGELF
abundance: -; d_gene: TRBD1; v_gene: TRBV28; CDR3aa: ASPPRQGDSNQPQH
abundance: -; d_gene: -; v_gene: TRBV14; CDR3aa: ASSQGGTGPII
abundance: -; d_gene: TRBD1; v_gene: TRBV6-1; CDR3aa: ASRPQGGSNQPQH
abundance: once; d_gene: -; v_gene: TRBV19; CDR3aa: ASSTPLGISGANVLT
abundance: -; d_gene: -; v_gene: TRBV25-1; CDR3aa: ASSQVRANTGELF
abundance: -; d_gene: -; v_gene: TRBV4-1; CDR3aa: ASSSRGEQF
abundance: -; d_gene: TRBD1; v_gene: TRBV6-5; CDR3aa: ASSKRQGPDTQY
abundance: -; d_gene: -; v_gene: TRBV2; CDR3aa: ASNPGTKETQY
abundance: -; d_gene: -; v_gene: TRBV7-7; CDR3aa: ASSPGTLNTGELF